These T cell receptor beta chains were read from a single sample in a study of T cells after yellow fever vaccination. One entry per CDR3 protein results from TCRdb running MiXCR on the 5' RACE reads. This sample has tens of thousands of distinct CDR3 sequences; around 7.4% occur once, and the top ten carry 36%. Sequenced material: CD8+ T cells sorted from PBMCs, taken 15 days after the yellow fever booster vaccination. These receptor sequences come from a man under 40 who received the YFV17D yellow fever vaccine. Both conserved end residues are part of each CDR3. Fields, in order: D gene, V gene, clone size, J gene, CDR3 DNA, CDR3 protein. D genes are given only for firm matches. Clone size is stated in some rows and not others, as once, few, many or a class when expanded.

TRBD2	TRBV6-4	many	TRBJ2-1	TGTGCCAGCAGTGGCGGGGGAGTAGGTGGCAATGAGCAGTTCTTC	CASSGGGVGGNEQFF
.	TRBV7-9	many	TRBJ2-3	TGTGCCAGCAGCACGGTGGACGGCACAGATACGCAGTATTTT	CASSTVDGTDTQYF
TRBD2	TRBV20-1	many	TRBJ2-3	TGCAGTGCTAGTGCGAGCGGGAGCGGTGGTACGCAGTATTTT	CSASASGSGGTQYF
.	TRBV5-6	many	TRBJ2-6	TGTGCCAGCAGCTTCGGGGACTCTGGGGCCAACGTCCTGACTTTC	CASSFGDSGANVLTF
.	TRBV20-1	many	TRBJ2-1	TGCAGTGCTACACTAGCAGACCCCTACAATGAGCAGTTCTTC	CSATLADPYNEQFF
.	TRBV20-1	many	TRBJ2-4	TGCAGTGCTGGGAATGATCCCGGAGGCATTCAGTACTTC	CSAGNDPGGIQYF
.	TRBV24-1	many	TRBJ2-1	TGTGCCACCGAGGGGGATGGCTTGGATGAGCAGTTCTTC	CATEGDGLDEQFF
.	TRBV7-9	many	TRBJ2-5	TGTGCCAGCAGCTTAGGGATGGAGACCCAGTACTTC	CASSLGMETQYF
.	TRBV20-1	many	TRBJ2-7	TGCAGTGCTAGAGCCCCAGCGGAGCCCTCCTACGAGCAGTACTTC	CSARAPAEPSYEQYF
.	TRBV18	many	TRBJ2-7	TGTGCCAGCTCACCAGACGCAAACTACGAGCAGTACTTC	CASSPDANYEQYF
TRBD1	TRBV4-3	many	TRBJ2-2	TGCGCCAGCAGCCAAGCCGGGACAGGGGGTACCGGGGAGCTGTTTTTT	CASSQAGTGGTGELFF
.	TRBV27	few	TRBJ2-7	TGTGCCAGTCTCGACACCTTGAGGGGATACGAGCAGTACTTC	CASLDTLRGYEQYF
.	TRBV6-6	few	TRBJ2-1	TGTGCCAGCAGTTTGGGACTTAACAATGAGCAGTTCTTC	CASSLGLNNEQFF
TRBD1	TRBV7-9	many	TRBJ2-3	TGTGCCAGCAGCTCCGGGACAGGGGGCACAGATACGCAGTATTTT	CASSSGTGGTDTQYF
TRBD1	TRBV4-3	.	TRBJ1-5	TGCGCCAGCAGCCAAGGGCCGGGGGGACAGGGTAGCAATCAGCCCCAGCATTTT	CASSQGPGGQGSNQPQHF
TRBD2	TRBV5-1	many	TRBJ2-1	TGCGCCAGCAGCCCGGGACTAGCGGGGGACTCCTACAATGAGCAGTTCTTC	CASSPGLAGDSYNEQFF
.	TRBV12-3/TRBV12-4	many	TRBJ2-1	TGTGCCAGCAGTTTAATACTTCTTGGTGTCAATGAGCAGTTCTTC	CASSLILLGVNEQFF
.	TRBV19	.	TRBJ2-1	TGTGCCAGTAGTATACGAGGGCAGAATGAGCAGTTCTTC	CASSIRGQNEQFF
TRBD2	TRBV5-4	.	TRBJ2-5	TGTGCCAGCAGCTTGGGTAGCGGGCATAGGGAGACCCAGTACTTC	CASSLGSGHRETQYF
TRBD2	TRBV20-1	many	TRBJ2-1	TGCAGTGCTAGGACCCTAGCGGGCCTGTACAATGAGCAGTTCTTC	CSARTLAGLYNEQFF
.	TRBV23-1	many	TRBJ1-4	TGCGCCAGCAGTCAATCCACGGGCGGATGCGAAAAACTGTTTTTT	CASSQSTGGCEKLFF
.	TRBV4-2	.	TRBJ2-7	TGTGCCAGCAGCCCGGGGCTCCTCTGCTACGAGCAGTACTTC	CASSPGLLCYEQYF
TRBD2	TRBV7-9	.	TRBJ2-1	TGTGCCAGCAGCTTTTCCCGGACTAGCGACTACAATGAGCAGTTCTTC	CASSFSRTSDYNEQFF
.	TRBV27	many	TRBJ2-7	TGTGCCAGCAGCCGCTCTATAGGGCTGGGTACCTACGAGCAGTACTTC	CASSRSIGLGTYEQYF
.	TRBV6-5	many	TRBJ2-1	TGTGCCAGCAGTTACGGCGGACCTAGGAATGAGCAGTTCTTC	CASSYGGPRNEQFF
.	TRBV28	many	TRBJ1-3	TGTGCCAGCAGCCCTCCACCGTTCGGGCCTGGAAACACCATATATTTT	CASSPPPFGPGNTIYF